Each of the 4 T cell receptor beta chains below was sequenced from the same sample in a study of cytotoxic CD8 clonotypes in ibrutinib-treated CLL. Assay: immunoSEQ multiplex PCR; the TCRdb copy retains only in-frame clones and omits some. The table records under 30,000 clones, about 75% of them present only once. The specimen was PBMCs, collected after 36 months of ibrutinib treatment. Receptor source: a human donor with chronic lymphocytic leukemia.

CDR3 protein: CASSLGGAPGTDTQYF. The CDR3 region has the DNA TGCGCCAGCAGCTTGGGGGGGGCGCCGGGCACAGATACGCAGTATTTT. This chain connects TRBV5-1 to TRBJ2-3; possibly TRBD1 or TRBD2 for D (6 bases each). Germline V gene sequence: CDR1 SGHRS, CDR2 YFSETQ. The length of the CDR3 is 16 residues. With 0 bases removed from V and 1 base from J, the gap between germline ends came to 12 bases.

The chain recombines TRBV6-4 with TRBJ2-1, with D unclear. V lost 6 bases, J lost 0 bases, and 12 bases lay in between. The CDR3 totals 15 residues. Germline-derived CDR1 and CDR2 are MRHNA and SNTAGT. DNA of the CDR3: TGTGCCAGCAGGGAAGACTCAGGCTCCTACAATGAGCAGTTCTTC. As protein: CASREDSGSYNEQFF.

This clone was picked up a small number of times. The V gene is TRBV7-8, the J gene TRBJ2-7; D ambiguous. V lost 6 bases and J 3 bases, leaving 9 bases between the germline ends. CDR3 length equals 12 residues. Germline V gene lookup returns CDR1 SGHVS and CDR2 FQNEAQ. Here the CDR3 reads CASRGRGYEQYF. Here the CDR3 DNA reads TGTGCCAGCAGGGGTCGCGGCTACGAGCAGTACTTC.

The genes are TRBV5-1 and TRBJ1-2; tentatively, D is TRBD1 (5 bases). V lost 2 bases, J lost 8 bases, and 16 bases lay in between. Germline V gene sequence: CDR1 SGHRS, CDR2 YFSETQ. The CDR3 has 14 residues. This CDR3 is CASSFNSGGSGYTF. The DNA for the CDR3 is TGCGCCAGCAGCTTCAATAGCGGGGGGTCCGGCTACACCTTC. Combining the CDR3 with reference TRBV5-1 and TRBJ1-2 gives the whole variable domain KAGVTQTPRYLIKTRGQQVTLSCSPISGHRSVSWYQQTPGQGLQFLFEYFSETQRNKGNFPGRFSGRQFSNSRSEMNVSTLELGDSALYLCASSFNSGGSGYTFGSGTRLTVV.